These 8 T cell receptor beta chains came from one sample sequenced in a study of T cell responses to AZD1222 COVID-19 vaccine. The protocol was immunoSEQ multiplex PCR, while the TCRdb copy is restricted to in-frame clones and leaves out a portion. The sample lists roughly 140,000 clones; 75% to 90% were seen once. Sequencing was performed on peripheral blood, taken 28 days after the second AZD1222 dose. These TCRs come from an adult who received the AZD1222 COVID-19 vaccine.

The chain is built from TRBV9 and TRBJ2-3, with D perhaps TRBD2 (5 bases). The CDR3 extends over 14 amino acids. Trimming cost V 7 bases and J 6 bases, with 18 bases left between them. Germline V gene data show CDR1 as SGDLS and CDR2 as YYNGEE. CDR3 region: CASSAPRRGDTQYF. The DNA for the CDR3 is TGTGCCAGCTCCGCGCCGAGGCGCGGGGATACGCAGTATTTT.

The chain is built from TRBV3-1 (or the pseudogene TRBV3-2) and TRBJ2-1, with 9 bases identical to TRBD1. The CDR3 loop spans 13 amino acids. The V gene end was trimmed by 6 bases and the J gene end by 15 bases; junction bases not matched to a gene: 12. Germline-derived CDR1 and CDR2 are LGHDT and YNNKEL (reference sequence). CDR3 loop: CASSTDRGVRLFF. The CDR3 coding sequence is TGTGCCAGCAGTACCGACAGGGGGGTTCGTCTGTTCTTC.

This rearrangement joins TRBV2 to TRBJ1-1; TRBD1 aligns across 10 bases. The CDR3 sequence is 14 residues long. V dropped 5 bases and J dropped 2; count of bases not matched to a gene: 2. Germline values: CDR1 SNHLY, CDR2 FYNNEI. CDR3 residues: CASSWTGGNTEAFF. For the CDR3, the DNA is TGTGCCAGCAGTTGGACAGGGGGAAACACTGAAGCTTTCTTT.

CDR3 bases: TGTGCCAGCAGCCGCGGCAGTGCGCAGTTCTTC. Its translation: CASSRGSAQFF. The chain combines TRBV3-1 (or the pseudogene TRBV3-2) with TRBJ2-1; D gene unclear. Trimming pared 4 bases from V and 12 bases from J, leaving 10 bases between. This CDR3 is 11 amino acids long. Germline V CDR1 and CDR2: LGHDT, YNNKEL (reference sequence).

The V call is TRBV13, the J call TRBJ2-3; possible D gene TRBD1, 6 bases. CDR3 length equals 15 residues. CDR1 is PRHDT and CDR2 is FYEKMQ in the germline V gene (reference sequence). V lost 5 bases and J lost 0, with 12 bases in between. CDR3 loop: CASSLNRASTDTQYF. The CDR3 DNA sequence: TGTGCCAGCAGCCTCAACAGGGCCAGCACAGATACGCAGTATTTT. Complete variable domain (other parts from reference TRBV13 and TRBJ2-3): AAGVIQSPRHLIKEKRETATLKCYPIPRHDTVYWYQQGPGQDPQFLISFYEKMQSDKGSIPDRFSAQQFSDYHSELNMSSLELGDSALYFCASSLNRASTDTQYFGPGTRLTVL.

The chain recombines TRBV5-5 with TRBJ1-1; no firm D call. Looked up from germline, CDR1 is SGHKS and CDR2 is YYEKEE (reference sequence). The V end lost 2 bases, the J end lost 0 bases, and 11 bases lay between the germline ends. There are 15 residues in the CDR3. Written as DNA, the CDR3 is TGTGCCAGCAGCTTATCGGGCGTCATGAACACTGAAGCTTTCTTT. It yields the protein CASSLSGVMNTEAFF.

The sample holds a few counts of this clone. This chain connects TRBV4-2 to TRBJ1-4; no firm D call. Germline assignment: CDR1 LGHNA and CDR2 YNFKEQ. Between the trimmed V and J ends, which lost 3 bases and 0 bases, there was a span of 20 bases. This CDR3 spans 19 amino acids. As DNA, the CDR3 is TGTGCCAGCAGCCAGGGCGGACGGCCCCTCAGCGCAACTAATGAAAAACTGTTTTTT. Translation: CASSQGGRPLSATNEKLFF.

This clone was observed many times. In the same sample, other DNA sequences code for this CDR3. The V gene is TRBV5-4, the J gene TRBJ1-6; weak D call: TRBD1 (6 bases). Germline-derived CDR1 and CDR2 are SGHNT and YYREEE (reference sequence). This CDR3 spans 15 amino acids. Trimming left V 10 bases short and J 1 base short, with 15 bases between. The CDR3 DNA reads TGTGCCGGATTTAACCAGGGGTCCTATAATTCACCCCTCCACTTT. Protein product: CAGFNQGSYNSPLHF.